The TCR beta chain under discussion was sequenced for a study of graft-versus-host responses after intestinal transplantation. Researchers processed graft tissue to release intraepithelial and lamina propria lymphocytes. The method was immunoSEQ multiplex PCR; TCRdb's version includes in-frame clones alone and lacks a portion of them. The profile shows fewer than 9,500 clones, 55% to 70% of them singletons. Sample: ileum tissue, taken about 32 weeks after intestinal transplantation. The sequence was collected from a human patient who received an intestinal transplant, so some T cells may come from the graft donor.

CDR3 protein: CASSFDRGGEKLFF. CDR3 DNA: TGTGCCAGCAGCTTTGACAGGGGCGGTGAAAAACTGTTTTTT. The rearrangement links TRBV7-9 to TRBJ1-4, with 8 positions matching TRBD1. Germline V gene sequence: CDR1 SEHNR, CDR2 FQNEAQ (reference sequence). The CDR3 is 14 residues long. Trimming at V came to 3 bases and at J to 7 bases, leaving 4 bases not matched to a gene. The full variable domain, in which reference TRBV7-9 and TRBJ1-4 provide the parts outside the CDR3, is DTGVSQNPRHKITKRGQNVTFRCDPISEHNRLYWYRQTLGQGPEFLTYFQNEAQLEKSRLLSDRFSAERPKGSFSTLEIQRTEQGDSAMYLCASSFDRGGEKLFFGSGTQLSVL.